Shown below are 15 T cell receptor beta chains from a single sample sequenced in a study of blood T cell repertoires in COVID-19. The method was immunoSEQ multiplex PCR; TCRdb's version includes in-frame clones alone and lacks a portion of them. The sample carries nearly 400,000 clones, about nine tenths recorded once. Sequencing was done on a sample of PBMCs or T cells enriched from blood (not recorded which). The receptors derive from a woman younger than 45 who had recovered from COVID-19.

This chain connects TRBV10-3 to TRBJ2-5; D is perhaps TRBD2 (6 bases). V was pared by 10 bases and J by 2 bases, with 11 bases between. The CDR3 has 12 residues. Germline-derived CDR1 and CDR2 are ENHRY and SYGVKD. Here the CDR3 reads CASRDSQETQYF. The DNA for the CDR3 is TGTGCCAGCAGGGACTCGCAAGAGACCCAGTACTTC.

The chain combines TRBV19 with TRBJ1-5; the match to TRBD1 covers 10 bases. This CDR3 region has 17 residues. In germline, CDR1 is LNHDA, CDR2 SQIVND (reference sequence). Trimming at V came to 3 bases and at J to 1 base, leaving 6 bases not matched to a gene. The CDR3 loop is CASSIDRGQGSNQPQHF. The CDR3 DNA reads TGTGCCAGTAGTATCGACAGGGGGCAAGGGAGCAATCAGCCCCAGCATTTT.

V gene TRBV7-3 combines with J gene TRBJ2-7; D unresolved. V was cut by 2 bases and J by 1 base, with 12 bases left in between. The CDR3 totals 15 residues. The germline gives CDR1 SGHTA, CDR2 FQGTGA. The DNA of the CDR3 is TGTGCCAGCAGCTTATTGCACCTGCAGTCCTACGAGCAGTACTTC. Protein: CASSLLHLQSYEQYF.

This chain joins TRBV24-1 and TRBJ2-1, with 8 bases that match TRBD2. This CDR3 region has 13 residues. J lost 13 bases, V lost 4 bases, and 8 bases had no gene match. Germline lookup yields CDR1 KGHDR and CDR2 SFDVKD. The CDR3: CATSDLSSGRQFF. Here the CDR3 DNA reads TGTGCCACCAGTGACCTATCAAGCGGGAGACAGTTCTTC.

The chain employs TRBV7-9 and TRBJ2-1; D gene uncertain. This CDR3 region has 13 residues. V shed 5 bases and J shed 1 base, with 6 bases lying between them. Germline-derived CDR1 and CDR2 are SEHNR and FQNEAQ (reference sequence). The CDR3 protein is CASSPGSYNEQFF. Written as DNA, the CDR3 is TGTGCCAGCAGCCCCGGGTCCTACAATGAGCAGTTCTTC.

In this sample, this clone turned up a few times. J is TRBJ2-1 and V is TRBV4-3; a possible D gene is TRBD1 (6 bases). The V gene lost 1 base and the J gene lost 2 bases, with 9 bases spanning the gap. Germline CDR1 LGHNA, CDR2 YSLEER. The CDR3 totals 15 residues. CDR3 protein: CASSQAWGPYNEQFF. In DNA form, the CDR3 reads TGCGCCAGCAGCCAAGCCTGGGGGCCCTACAATGAGCAGTTCTTC.

The chain carries TRBV12-5 and TRBJ2-7; TRBD2 might be the D (6 bases). V lost 1 base, J lost 3 bases, and 10 bases lay in between. There are 14 residues in the CDR3. The germline gives CDR1 LGHNT, CDR2 FRNRAP. The CDR3 DNA reads TGTGCTAGTGGTTTGGGAGCTAGCGACTACGAGCAGTACTTC. It specifies CASGLGASDYEQYF.

This chain connects TRBV15 to TRBJ2-7; 13 positions match TRBD2. CDR1 LNHNV and CDR2 YYDKDF come from the germline V gene (reference sequence). This CDR3 has 17 amino acids. The V segment lost 3 bases and the J segment 0 bases; nucleotides outside the gene matches: 5. DNA of the CDR3: TGTGCCACCAGCAGGGGGACTAGCGGGACCCTCTCCTACGAGCAGTACTTC. Translating it yields CATSRGTSGTLSYEQYF.

The table lists this clone with a count of one. This chain links TRBV28 with TRBJ1-1; D ambiguous. With 3 bases removed from V and 2 bases from J, the gap between germline ends came to 19 bases. This CDR3 comprises 17 residues. CDR1 is MDHEN and CDR2 is SYDVKM in the germline V gene. CDR3 DNA: TGTGCCAGCAGTTTCTCCCCCGGGGTATACTCCAACACTGAAGCTTTCTTT. Protein product: CASSFSPGVYSNTEAFF. The variable domain in full, with the rest retrieved from reference TRBV28 and TRBJ1-1, is DVKVTQSSRYLVKRTGEKVFLECVQDMDHENMFWYRQDPGLGLRLIYFSYDVKMKEKGDIPEGYSVSREKKERFSLILESASTNQTSMYLCASSFSPGVYSNTEAFFGQGTRLTVV.

The V gene is TRBV18, the J gene TRBJ1-3, with unresolved D. Germline assignment: CDR1 KGHSH and CDR2 LQKENI. There are 13 residues in the CDR3. V was shortened by 3 bases and J by 3 bases, with 6 bases between the two germline ends. The CDR3 is CASSPTSGNTIYF. CDR3 sequence (DNA): TGTGCCAGCTCACCGACAAGTGGAAACACCATATATTTT. The variable domain in full, completed from reference TRBV18 and TRBJ1-3, reads NAGVMQNPRHLVRRRGQEARLRCSPMKGHSHVYWYRQLPEEGLKFMVYLQKENIIDESGMPKERFSAEFPKEGPSILRIQQVVRGDSAAYFCASSPTSGNTIYFGEGSWLTVV.

The J gene is TRBJ2-3, the V gene TRBV5-1, with D tentatively TRBD2 (5 bases). V lost 3 bases, J lost 2 bases, and 13 bases lay in between. The CDR3 runs to 15 residues. The germline gives CDR1 SGHRS, CDR2 YFSETQ. The CDR3: CASSSKGGFTDTQYF. The CDR3 coding sequence is TGCGCCAGCAGCTCGAAAGGAGGCTTCACAGATACGCAGTATTTT.

This clone was seen just once. The chain couples TRBV28 to TRBJ2-7; D may be TRBD2 (5 bases). The germline gives CDR1 MDHEN, CDR2 SYDVKM. Trimming took off 2 bases at V and 7 bases at J, with 15 bases between the two ends. The CDR3 is 14 amino acids. The CDR3 sequence is CASSLNSIPGEQYF. In DNA form, the CDR3 reads TGTGCCAGCAGTTTAAATTCAATACCGGGAGAGCAGTACTTC.

The chain uses TRBV28 and TRBJ2-1; weak D call: TRBD2 (5 bases). V was clipped by 2 bases and J by 7 bases, with 15 bases between them. The CDR3 is 15 residues long. Germline V CDR1 and CDR2: MDHEN, SYDVKM. CDR3 in DNA: TGTGCCAGCAGTTTAGTCGGCAAGCGGAAGAATGAGCAGTTCTTC. Translation: CASSLVGKRKNEQFF.

This clone was detected once. The J gene is TRBJ2-5, the V gene TRBV5-4, with 9 bases identical to TRBD1. The CDR3 has 15 residues. Germline V lookup: CDR1 SGHNT, CDR2 YYREEE (reference sequence). V was pared by 1 base and J by 5 bases, with 6 bases of the junction left unmatched. CDR3 protein: CASSLLQGAGETQYF. As DNA, the CDR3 is TGTGCCAGCAGCTTGTTACAGGGGGCTGGGGAGACCCAGTACTTC.

The chain uses TRBV12-3 or TRBV12-4 and TRBJ1-6, with D perhaps matching TRBD1 (6 bases). The CDR3 length is 12 residues. Trimming took off 5 bases at V and 9 bases at J, with 8 bases between the two ends. In DNA form, the CDR3 reads TGTGCCAGCAGTACAGGGAGTTCACCCCTCCACTTT. This gives the protein CASSTGSSPLHF.